Listed here is a single TCR beta chain. Its target antigen remains unknown. No quality values exist for individual bases; no much larger clone is one base distant. The sample is drawn from a study of beta chain features in type 1 diabetes (dated by TCRdb to the late 2010s). With regard to the full study: Mean age, gender distribution, total cell number and subset yield were not different between patients and healthy donors. A total of about 110,000,000 sorted cells were examined across all samples, and a strong correlation was observed between cell number per subset and RNA yield. The study compared the TCRB repertoires of sorted circulating CD4+ T cell subsets in recently diagnosed type 1 diabetes patients with those in matched healthy donors. Naive and central memory subsets were obtained from all 28 donors, but regulatory and stem cell-like memory subsets were isolated from only 8 patients and roughly eight healthy donors. The investigation overall reported the following: In all four CD4+ subsets, TCRB CDR3 length was moderately but significantly shorter in type 1 diabetes patients. Because small numbers of individuals were included in the HLA sub-analyses, any influence of HLA type on TCRB rearrangement was left unresolved. Because cDNA was sequenced instead of genomic DNA, activated cells with high expression could be over-represented, although the groups did not differ in activation or CD3 levels. Naive, central memory and regulatory TCRB repertoires appeared more similar among patients than among healthy donors. PCR may preferentially amplify shorter templates, but because patient and control samples were amplified and corrected together, any resulting skew would affect both groups equally. Fewer insertions and more nucleotide deletions at VDJ recombination sites were observed in patients with type 1 diabetes, implying thymic rearrangement abnormalities.

A single peripheral blood draw of 95 to 150 mL on average was collected from each donor into heparinised tubes. Naive, central memory, regulatory and stem cell-like memory CD4+ T cells were sorted on a BD FACSAria II using a panel including CD45RO, CCR7, CD25, CD127, CD95 and CD27. Purity was above 95% for every sorted population. Right away, PBMCs were isolated by Lymphoprep density gradient centrifugation and were stained directly, with no culture step. So that batch effects would be minimized, each experiment stained and sorted samples in pairs, pairing one healthy donor with one patient. V and J are trimmed by 4 bases and 5 bases, and the gene matches miss 14 bases of the junction. Including cysteine and phenylalanine, the CDR3 has 17 amino acids. Only the CDR3 region is kept as DNA, spanning 51 bases read in frame from base 1. As encoded in the germline V gene (reference sequence), CDR1 is SEHNR while CDR2 is FQNEAQ.

All of the isolated RNA was reverse transcribed with the High Capacity cDNA Reverse Transcription Kit, so expressed TCRB transcripts were sequenced. Deep immunoSEQ sequencing was applied to naive, central memory and regulatory T cell samples, giving an average of about 3.4 million total reads per sample. Sorted cells were lysed in RLT buffer, and RNA was extracted using DNase-treated RNeasy Micro or Mini kits according to cell number. Each cell subset was processed separately to prevent cross-contamination, with patient and healthy donor samples processed together. The immunoSEQ multiplex PCR was used to amplify TCRB sequences from cDNA, generating 87-bp fragments that spanned the CDR3 region. Sequencing of the amplicons was done on the Illumina HiSeq platform. Per the authors' processing: Synthetic template baselines were used to correct PCR bias computationally, reads within Hamming distance 2 were collapsed together, and singletons that could not be merged were discarded. Reads were aligned to IMGT to assign V, D and J genes, CDR3 length, and insertions or deletions at six rearrangement sites. Within each subset, clonotype counts were normalized to sorted cell number, after which true diversity and Gini coefficients were computed with the tcR R package. Repertoire sharing was quantified using the overlap coefficient calculated on TCRB nucleotide sequences. Out-of-frame TCRB sequences from naive cells were analyzed as a proxy for the pre-selection repertoire. Imported from immuneACCESS, the table was reduced by TCRdb to in-frame sequences with V and J called. These copies leave out some clones; in studies compared against another copy, an unresolved V gene accounts for under half, and the cause of the remainder is not known. V and J calls plus clone size are reproduced from that table; the DNA served to infer D and trimming. In all, the sample holds under 450,000 clones, and roughly 13% of those were seen once. In total, the top ten clones hold about 0.034% of the sample.

The chain is encoded by TRBV7-9 joined to TRBJ2-1; 7 central bases correspond to TRBD2. The clonotype was recovered from a man younger than 40 in good health. The sequencing input was naive CD4+ T cells from blood. In light of the paper, this sample's cell subset or site label describes: true naive CD4+ T cells. The encoded CDR3 is CASSSVVGLAVHNEQFF. The sequenced DNA is TGTGCCAGCAGCTCAGTAGTCGGGCTAGCGGTTCACAATGAGCAGTTCTTC.